A single sample gave rise to the 24 T cell receptor beta chains below, sequenced in a study of CD8 T cells in ankylosing spondylitis. Overall study results and limits: What seemed typical of ankylosing spondylitis blood was a TCR beta motif built from about 8 highly homologous variants.

These receptors have no identified antigens. From the 5' RACE reads, TCRdb called clonotypes with MiXCR, one entry per CDR3 protein. The table includes about 480,000 distinct CDR3 sequences, roughly 17% detected once. The sequencing input was blood, either unsorted or a sorted T cell fraction (not recorded which). The receptors here all came from a male donor with ankylosing spondylitis.

This rearrangement joins TRBV12-3 or TRBV12-4 to TRBJ1-4; a weak D match, TRBD1 (5 bases). Trimming took 7 bases from V and 7 from J, leaving 7 bases between them. This CDR3 has 11 amino acids. The DNA of the CDR3 is TGTGCCAGCATGGGGGGTGAAAAACTGTTTTTT. Its protein product is CASMGGEKLFF.

The chain has TRBV11-2 and TRBJ1-2; maybe TRBD1 (6 bases). CDR3 size: 15 residues. V was cut by 2 bases and J by 0 bases, with 10 bases left in between. Per the germline V gene, CDR1 is SGHAT and CDR2 is FQNNGV. The CDR3 sequence: CASSLKGGPNYGYTF. As DNA, the CDR3 is TGTGCCAGCAGCTTAAAAGGGGGACCTAACTATGGCTACACCTTC.

The chain has TRBV6-2 or TRBV6-3 and TRBJ2-7, with D unresolved. Germline loops: CDR1 MNHEY, CDR2 SVGEGT. V was cut by 7 bases and J by 6 bases, with 10 bases left in between. The CDR3 has 11 residues. The CDR3 DNA reads as TGTGCCAGCAAAAGGATTGGCGAGCAGTACTTC. It is translated as CASKRIGEQYF.

The rearrangement joins TRBV4-1 to TRBJ2-2; 9 bases map to TRBD2. Germline CDR1 is MGHRA and CDR2 is YSYEKL. The J segment lost 4 bases and the V segment lost 3 bases, leaving 6 bases of the junction unmatched. The CDR3 sequence is 16 residues long. The CDR3 DNA sequence: TGCGCCAGCAGCCAGCAGGCGGGGGGGCTCACCGGGGAGCTGTTTTTT. Translation: CASSQQAGGLTGELFF.

This clonotype was observed many times. CDR3 loop: CSAPGQGGTGELFF. The CDR3 DNA sequence: TGCAGCGCCCCGGGACAGGGAGGTACCGGGGAGCTGTTTTTT. The rearrangement links TRBV29-1 to TRBJ2-2, with 9 bases fitting TRBD1. V lost 7 bases, J lost 5 bases, and 8 bases stayed unmatched. The germline CDR1 and CDR2 sequences are SQVTM and ANQGSEA. The length of the CDR3 is 14 residues.

This clonotype turned up a few times. The rearrangement joins TRBV5-1 to TRBJ1-2; D is possibly TRBD1 (5 bases). V was shortened by 0 bases and J by 4 bases, with 10 bases between the two germline ends. The germline gives CDR1 SGHRS, CDR2 YFSETQ. CDR3 length equals 14 residues. The CDR3 spells CASSLGQNIYGYTF. The DNA of the CDR3 is TGCGCCAGCAGCTTGGGACAGAATATCTATGGCTACACCTTC.

This sequence joins TRBV24-1 and TRBJ2-3; D perhaps matches TRBD2 (5 bases). The germline V gene encodes CDR1 KGHDR and CDR2 SFDVKD. Trimming shortened V by 4 bases and J by 8 bases, and 15 bases separated the two germline ends. This CDR3 spans 14 amino acids. The CDR3 nucleotides read TGTGCCACCAGTGAGCCGGACCCGGGGAGTACGCAGTATTTT. It codes for CATSEPDPGSTQYF.

The CDR3 is CASSPYYRGSGQPQHF. The CDR3 DNA sequence: TGTGCCAGCAGCCCATATTACAGGGGAAGCGGCCAGCCCCAGCATTTT. This chain links TRBV3-1 with TRBJ1-5; 7 positions match TRBD1. The CDR3 extends over 16 amino acids. CDR1 LGHDT and CDR2 YNNKEL come from the germline V gene (reference sequence). Trimming cost V 4 bases and J 7 bases; bases outside gene matches: 13. The whole variable domain, remainder taken from reference TRBV3-1 and TRBJ1-5, is DTAVSQTPKYLVTQMGNDKSIKCEQNLGHDTMYWYKQDSKKFLKIMFSYNNKELIINETVPNRFSPKSPDKAHLNLHINSLELGDSAVYFCASSPYYRGSGQPQHFGDGTRLSIL.

J is TRBJ2-1 and V is TRBV12-3 or TRBV12-4; D perhaps matches TRBD1 (6 bases). The CDR3 spans 15 residues. V shed 3 bases and J shed 5 bases, with 14 bases lying between them. This CDR3 is CASSFGETGNNEQFF. The DNA of the CDR3 is TGTGCCAGCAGTTTCGGCGAGACAGGTAACAATGAGCAGTTCTTC.

The table lists this clonotype with a few counts. The rearrangement joins TRBV5-1 to TRBJ2-5; D call uncertain. V was pared by 3 bases and J by 5 bases, with 11 bases between. Looked up from germline, CDR1 is SGHRS and CDR2 is YFSETQ. The CDR3 totals 13 residues. The CDR3 DNA follows: TGCGCCAGCAGCTCAGGACGGGTGGAGACCCAGTACTTC. It specifies CASSSGRVETQYF.

This chain links TRBV7-3 with TRBJ2-3; 9 bases align to TRBD2. V lost 4 bases to trimming and J lost 1 base; unmatched junction nucleotides: 6. CDR3 length: 16 residues. Germline CDR1 is SGHTA and CDR2 is FQGTGA. The CDR3 spells CASSSLAGMGTDTQYF. CDR3 DNA sequence: TGTGCCAGCAGCTCCCTAGCGGGGATGGGCACAGATACGCAGTATTTT.

The chain carries TRBV18 and TRBJ2-6; D could derive from TRBD1 or TRBD2 (5 bases each). Trimming left V 0 bases short and J 3 bases short, with 9 bases between. CDR1 is KGHSH and CDR2 is LQKENI in the germline V gene. The CDR3 is 16 amino acids. The CDR3 nucleotides are TGTGCCAGCTCACCACCAACAGGACTTGGGGCCAACGTCCTGACTTTC. Its protein is CASSPPTGLGANVLTF.

This clonotype was counted between two and nine times. This sequence joins TRBV28 and TRBJ2-7, with TRBD1 identical over 7 bases. Germline CDR1 and CDR2: MDHEN and SYDVKM. V shed 3 bases and J 12 bases; nucleotides not matched to a gene: 5. This CDR3 has 11 residues. The CDR3 is CASSFRDSRYF. In nucleotides, the CDR3 is TGTGCCAGCAGTTTCCGGGACAGTCGGTACTTC.

The V call is TRBV20-1, the J call TRBJ2-7, with D possibly being TRBD2 (7 bases). V was clipped by 5 bases and J by 7 bases, with 18 bases between them. There are 13 residues in the CDR3. CDR1 and CDR2 (germline): DFQATT, SNEGSKA (reference sequence). The CDR3 DNA reads TGCAGTGCTGGAGCCGGGGGGCGGGGTGAGCAGTACTTC. Its protein is CSAGAGGRGEQYF.

The table lists this clonotype with a few counts. This sequence joins TRBV6-2 or TRBV6-3 and TRBJ2-1, with 13 bases that match TRBD2. CDR1 and CDR2 from the germline V gene are MNHEY and SVGEGT. Trimming took 2 bases from V and 0 from J; bases not matched to a gene: 13. The CDR3 is made up of 21 amino acids. The CDR3 DNA is TGTGCCAGCAGTTACCGAGAACTAGCGGGAGGGCCATTCCCCTCCTACAATGAGCAGTTCTTC. It yields the protein CASSYRELAGGPFPSYNEQFF.

This clonotype showed up just a few times. This sequence joins TRBV7-2 and TRBJ1-6; D perhaps matches TRBD1 (5 bases). Germline V gene data show CDR1 as SGHTA and CDR2 as FQGNSA. V was pared by 5 bases and J by 12 bases, with 20 bases between. There are 15 residues in the CDR3. The CDR3: CASSPHPRGVEPLHF. The CDR3 DNA reads TGTGCCAGCAGCCCGCATCCTCGGGGGGTAGAACCCCTCCACTTT.

The chain recombines TRBV5-1 with TRBJ2-5, with D hard to call. Germline CDR1 reads SGHRS; CDR2 reads YFSETQ. Trimming took off 6 bases at V and 1 base at J, with 10 bases between the two ends. This CDR3 is 13 amino acids long. Here the CDR3 DNA reads TGCGCCAGCACGGTGGGATCCCAAGAGACCCAGTACTTC. It is translated as CASTVGSQETQYF.

This clonotype was seen a handful of times. The chain joins TRBV29-1 to TRBJ2-1; weak D call: TRBD2 (7 bases). The germline gives CDR1 SQVTM, CDR2 ANQGSEA. The CDR3 has 14 residues. V was shortened by 6 bases and J by 2 bases, with 14 bases between the two germline ends. The CDR3 loop reads CSVARGAAYNEQFF. The CDR3 bases are TGCAGCGTCGCCCGGGGGGCTGCCTACAATGAGCAGTTCTTC.

V usage is TRBV20-1 and J usage is TRBJ1-5; no firm D call. Trimming left V 6 bases short and J 7 bases short, with 16 bases between. The V gene's germline CDR1 is DFQATT and CDR2 SNEGSKA (reference sequence). The length of the CDR3 is 13 residues. The CDR3 loop is CSAHTPGTQPQHF. CDR3 DNA: TGCAGTGCCCACACCCCGGGTACCCAGCCCCAGCATTTT.

This chain joins TRBV12-3 or TRBV12-4 and TRBJ1-5; 11 nucleotides line up with TRBD1. The CDR3 length is 14 residues. The trim removed 9 bases at V and 9 bases at J, leaving 10 bases unmatched. CDR3 amino acids: CASSDRGRGRPQHF. CDR3 in DNA: TGTGCCAGTTCGGACAGGGGGCGCGGTAGGCCCCAGCATTTT.

The J gene is TRBJ1-2, the V gene TRBV6-5; D ambiguous. The CDR3 spans 11 residues. The V end was cut by 6 bases, the J end by 7 bases, with 9 bases between. Per the germline V gene, CDR1 is MNHEY and CDR2 is SVGAGI. Here the CDR3 reads CASSEGRGYTF. CDR3 DNA sequence: TGTGCCAGCAGCGAAGGTCGTGGCTACACCTTC.

CDR3 coding DNA: TGTGCCAGCAGCGTCCTGATGGCGGGGCCATACAATGAGCAGTTCTTC. Encoded protein: CASSVLMAGPYNEQFF. The rearrangement joins TRBV9 to TRBJ2-1; a weak D match, TRBD2 (6 bases). V lost 2 bases and J lost 4, with 16 bases in between. The CDR3 has 16 amino acids. Germline assignment: CDR1 SGDLS and CDR2 YYNGEE.

This clonotype came up a few times. The chain is built from TRBV7-3 and TRBJ2-1; TRBD2 aligns across 12 bases. The CDR3 sequence is 15 residues long. Germline CDR1 and CDR2: SGHTA and FQGTGA. With 5 bases clipped from V and 5 bases from J, the junction kept 4 bases outside the gene matches. The chain's CDR3 is CASSRLAGADNEQFF. DNA for the CDR3: TGTGCCAGCAGCAGACTAGCGGGGGCCGACAATGAGCAGTTCTTC.

V is TRBV10-3 and J is TRBJ2-2, with TRBD2 matching over 8 bases. The trim removed 8 bases at V and 3 bases at J, leaving 5 bases unmatched. The CDR3 contains 14 residues. Germline CDR1 and CDR2: ENHRY and SYGVKD. CDR3 loop: CAIRGGLDTGELFF. The DNA for the CDR3 is TGTGCCATCCGGGGGGGCTTGGACACCGGGGAGCTGTTTTTT.